Presented here are 12 T cell receptor beta chains from one specimen sequenced in a study of T cells expressing NK-cell markers. One entry per CDR3 protein, without DNA, is what TCRdb gives after re-calling the 5' RACE reads. Found here are 300,000 to 450,000 distinct CDR3 sequences; the top ten clones hold roughly 5.2%. The sequencing sample was made of blood T cells: a sorted CD56 or NKG2C T cell subset, CD4+ or CD8+ T cells, or bulk PBMC T cells (not recorded which). The receptors shown here come from a man aged 18 to 69 in good health.

The rearrangement uses TRBV6-1 and TRBJ1-6; the TCRdb D gene call, TRBD1, has no DNA to confirm it. Germline CDR1 and CDR2: MNHNS and SASEGT. The CDR3 totals 15 residues. CDR3: CASKSSDRQYSPLHF.

The rearrangement links TRBV20-1 to TRBJ2-7; TCRdb names TRBD2, which stays unverified in the absence of DNA. Germline V gives CDR1 DFQATT, CDR2 SNEGSKA (reference sequence). The CDR3 is 16 amino acids. The CDR3 sequence is CSASRLGLAGTYEQYF.

V usage is TRBV13 and J usage is TRBJ2-3. This CDR3 contains 16 residues. Per the germline V gene, CDR1 is PRHDT and CDR2 is FYEKMQ (reference sequence). CDR3 in amino acids: CASSENSGGSTDTQYF.

This rearrangement joins TRBV5-1 to TRBJ1-2; the TRBD1 assignment by TCRdb is unverifiable without DNA. In germline, CDR1 is SGHRS, CDR2 YFSETQ. The CDR3 runs 14 residues. The CDR3 reads CASSPDRVSYGYTF.

V gene TRBV7-8 combines with J gene TRBJ1-3. The CDR3 spans 13 residues. Germline CDR1 SGHVS, CDR2 FQNEAQ. CDR3 residues: CASRQSSGNTIYF.

The chain's CDR3 is CASSRTSGQETQYF. This chain connects TRBV18 to TRBJ2-5; the D gene TCRdb calls, TRBD2, cannot be checked with no DNA. Germline values: CDR1 KGHSH, CDR2 LQKENI. This CDR3 comprises 14 residues.

This CDR3 is CASSRLLAGSSYEQYF. This sequence joins TRBV3-1 and TRBJ2-7; TCRdb's D gene call, TRBD2, goes unchecked for lack of DNA. The CDR3 runs to 16 residues. CDR1 is LGHDT and CDR2 is YNNKEL in the germline V gene (reference sequence).

This CDR3 is CASSKWRGGNNEQFF. The chain has TRBV6-5 and TRBJ2-1; TCRdb gives TRBD1 as the D gene, but with no DNA this cannot be confirmed. Germline values: CDR1 MNHEY, CDR2 SVGAGI. The CDR3 runs to 15 residues.

The V gene is TRBV3-1, the J gene TRBJ2-7. The CDR3 has 15 amino acids. CDR1 is LGHDT, CDR2 YNNKEL, per germline (reference sequence). The chain's CDR3 is CASSQALGQWYEQYF.

The chain employs TRBV28 and TRBJ1-6; TCRdb names TRBD1, which stays unverified in the absence of DNA. The CDR3 consists of 11 residues. In germline, CDR1 is MDHEN, CDR2 SYDVKM. The CDR3 loop reads CASSLGQALHF.

The V and J genes are TRBV9 and TRBJ1-1; TCRdb picks TRBD1, but there is no DNA to check that call. The CDR3 has 14 amino acids. Looked up from germline, CDR1 is SGDLS and CDR2 is YYNGEE. The CDR3 loop is CASRPGTVNTEAFF.

The rearrangement links TRBV4-1 to TRBJ2-3; the TCRdb call, TRBD1, lacks DNA for checking. The CDR3 extends over 16 amino acids. CDR1 MGHRA and CDR2 YSYEKL come from the germline V gene. CDR3 loop: CASSHPLGPGADTQYF.